This is a list of T cell receptor beta chains from one sample in a study of cytomegalovirus exposure and HLA in healthy donors. Sequencing was performed with immunoSEQ multiplex PCR; in TCRdb, only in-frame clones are kept and a portion is missing. This sample has approximately 97,000 clones, with approximately 80% found just once. Sample: PBMCs. Every receptor here comes from a woman between 35 and 50 years old in good health and CMV-seropositive. CDR3s include the opening cysteine and the closing phenylalanine or tryptophan. The D gene is left open where the match is weak. Size tells how often a clone was seen (once, few, many) or the class of an expanded clone, and some rows leave it out.

>-|TRBV11-2|TRBJ2-6|TRBD2|18
CASSFRLAAFSGANVLTF
TGTGCCAGCAGCTTTCGACTAGCGGCCTTCTCTGGGGCCAACGTCCTGACTTTC
>-|TRBV25-1|TRBJ1-2|-|15
CASSDNREINYGYTF
TGTGCCAGCAGTGATAACAGGGAAATTAACTATGGCTACACCTTC
>-|TRBV6-1|TRBJ2-4|-|14
CASSDSGTSNIQYF
TGTGCCAGCAGTGACTCTGGGACATCGAACATTCAGTACTTC
>-|TRBV6-6|TRBJ2-7|-|14
CASSYSQGPYEQYF
TGTGCCAGCAGTTACTCGCAGGGGCCCTACGAGCAGTACTTC
>-|TRBV7-9|TRBJ2-7|-|17
CSSSLVRQEGATYEQYF
TGTTCCAGCAGCTTAGTCCGACAGGAAGGGGCTACCTACGAGCAGTACTTC
>-|TRBV6-5|TRBJ2-7|-|15
CASSYSTEGAYEQYF
TGTGCCAGCAGTTACTCGACGGAGGGAGCCTACGAGCAGTACTTC
>-|TRBV13|TRBJ1-1|-|16
CASSPQGTPLNTEAFF
TGTGCCAGCAGCCCCCAGGGGACCCCTCTGAACACTGAAGCTTTCTTT
>few|TRBV5-6|TRBJ2-2|TRBD2|15
CASSPLAGATGELFF
TGTGCCAGCAGCCCACTAGCGGGAGCCACCGGGGAGCTGTTTTTT
>-|TRBV5-4|TRBJ2-1|TRBD2|15
CASSLGRELGNEQFF
TGTGCCAGCAGCTTGGGGCGGGAGCTTGGCAATGAGCAGTTCTTC
>-|TRBV4-1|TRBJ1-3|TRBD1|18
CASSQVQGPKSSGNTIYF
TGCGCCAGCAGCCAAGTACAGGGGCCAAAGAGCTCTGGAAACACCATATATTTT
>-|TRBV9|TRBJ2-3|TRBD2|15
CASSVAGGPTDTQYF
TGTGCCAGCAGCGTCGCGGGAGGCCCCACAGATACGCAGTATTTT
>-|TRBV19|TRBJ1-5|-|16
CASSNNAGRFNQPQHF
TGTGCCAGTAGTAACAACGCGGGCCGTTTTAATCAGCCCCAGCATTTT
>once|TRBV10-3|TRBJ1-2|TRBD1|14
CAISTGGLFFGYTF
TGTGCCATCAGTACAGGGGGGCTTTTTTTCGGCTACACCTTC
>-|TRBV4-2|TRBJ2-3|TRBD2|16
CASSQVREGRTDTQYF
TGTGCCAGCAGCCAAGTCCGGGAGGGCCGGACAGATACGCAGTATTTT
>-|TRBV27|TRBJ1-2|TRBD1|15
CASAAQQGLGYGYTF
TGTGCCAGCGCTGCTCAACAGGGGTTGGGCTATGGCTACACCTTC
>-|TRBV7-8|TRBJ2-3|TRBD2|18
CASSWGTSGSFGTDTQYF
TGTGCCAGCAGCTGGGGGACTAGCGGGAGCTTTGGCACAGATACGCAGTATTTT
>-|TRBV11-3|TRBJ2-2|TRBD1|15
CASSLRQGNTGELFF
TGTGCCAGCAGCTTACGACAGGGTAACACCGGGGAGCTGTTTTTT
>-|TRBV5-1|TRBJ1-2|TRBD1|15
CASSPGDREYYGYTF
TGCGCCAGCAGCCCCGGGGACAGGGAGTACTATGGCTACACCTTC
>-|TRBV7-9|TRBJ1-1|-|11
CSSSPRTEAFF
TGTTCCAGCAGCCCTCGCACTGAAGCTTTCTTT